This T cell receptor beta chain is drawn from a study of blood T cell repertoires in COVID-19. Study summary: The United States, Italy and Spain supplied acute and convalescent COVID-19 samples. Sample material is recorded as cDNA or gDNA derived from T cells, B-cell-depleted T cells, or PBMCs.

The CDR3 is 14 residues long. Germline V gene sequence: CDR1 ENHRY, CDR2 SYGVKD. Trimming shortened V by 0 bases and J by 8 bases, and 11 bases separated the two germline ends. How the authors handled the data: The assay estimated nucleated cells by amplifying reference gene primers. The protocol was immunoSEQ multiplex PCR, while the TCRdb copy is restricted to in-frame clones and leaves out a portion. The V and J calls and the clone size are those of that table, but D and trimming were determined from the DNA. The sample has 360,000 or so clones, nearly 90% seen once. Sequenced material: peripheral blood. The source is a man aged 18 to 29 with active or convalescent COVID-19. The chain employs TRBV10-3 and TRBJ2-1; D uncertain. Here the CDR3 reads CAISESVSSDEQFF. The CDR3 DNA reads as TGTGCCATCAGTGAGTCAGTTAGCAGCGATGAGCAGTTCTTC.